One T cell receptor beta chain is described in this entry. Its target is unknown. These data are taken from a study of T cell responses to AZD1222 COVID-19 vaccine. Looking at the study overall: Pooling of second doses given at about 4 or about 12 weeks was done. Study-wide results and caveats: Clonal diversity may have been underestimated, and the donors were mostly white British, with more females than males. Unmutated variant regions are reportedly targeted by nearly half of spike-specific TCRs. Following two doses of AZD1222, Spike-specific TCR breadth and depth rose.

This CDR3 contains 16 residues. The germline V and J ends were trimmed by 0 bases and 3 bases, with 15 bases remaining between them. The V gene's germline CDR1 is LGHNA and CDR2 YSLEER. TCRdb keeps only in-frame clones here, not all; method: immunoSEQ multiplex PCR. Of about 140,000 clones detected, 90% appear once; the ten largest clones hold 1.6%. The sequence was collected from an adult in good health. This material consisted of peripheral blood, taken on day 0 of AZD1222 vaccination. The rearrangement uses TRBV4-3 and TRBJ2-7; D might be TRBD1 (6 bases). The CDR3 loop reads CASSQDSSGVGYEQYF. CDR3 coding DNA: TGCGCCAGCAGCCAAGATAGTTCAGGGGTTGGCTACGAGCAGTACTTC.